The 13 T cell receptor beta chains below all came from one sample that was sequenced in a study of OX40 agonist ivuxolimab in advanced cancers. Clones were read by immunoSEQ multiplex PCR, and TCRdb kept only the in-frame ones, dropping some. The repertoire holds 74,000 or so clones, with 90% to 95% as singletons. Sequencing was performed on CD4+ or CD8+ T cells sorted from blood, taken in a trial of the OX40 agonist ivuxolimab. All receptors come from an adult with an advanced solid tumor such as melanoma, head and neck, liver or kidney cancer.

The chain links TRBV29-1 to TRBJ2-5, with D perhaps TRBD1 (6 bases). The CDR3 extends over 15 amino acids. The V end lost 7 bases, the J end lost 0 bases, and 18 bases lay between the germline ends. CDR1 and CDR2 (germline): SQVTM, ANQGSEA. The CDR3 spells CSASNRDRHQETQYF. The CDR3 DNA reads TGCAGCGCCAGTAACAGGGATCGCCACCAAGAGACCCAGTACTTC.

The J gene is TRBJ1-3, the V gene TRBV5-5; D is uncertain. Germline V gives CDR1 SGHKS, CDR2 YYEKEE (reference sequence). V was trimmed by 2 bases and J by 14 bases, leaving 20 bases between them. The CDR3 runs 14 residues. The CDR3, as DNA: TGTGCCAGCAGCTTTTTCCTGGACGGAAACCTCGTATATTTT. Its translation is CASSFFLDGNLVYF.

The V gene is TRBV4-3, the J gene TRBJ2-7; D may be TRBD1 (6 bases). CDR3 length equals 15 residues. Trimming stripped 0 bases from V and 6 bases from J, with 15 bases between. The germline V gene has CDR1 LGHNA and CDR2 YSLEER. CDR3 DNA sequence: TGCGCCAGCAGCCAAGATGACCGAGGGGGTCGCGAGCAGTACTTC. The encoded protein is CASSQDDRGGREQYF.

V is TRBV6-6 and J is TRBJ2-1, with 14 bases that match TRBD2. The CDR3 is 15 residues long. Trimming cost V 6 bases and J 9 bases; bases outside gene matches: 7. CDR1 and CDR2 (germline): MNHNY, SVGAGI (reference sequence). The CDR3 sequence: CASRGLAGDRVEQFF. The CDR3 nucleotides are TGTGCCAGCAGGGGACTAGCGGGAGACAGGGTTGAGCAGTTCTTC.

The CDR3 reads CASSESLTGNTEAFF. The DNA for the CDR3 is TGTGCCAGCAGTGAATCCCTTACAGGGAACACTGAAGCTTTCTTT. The V and J genes are TRBV2 and TRBJ1-1; a possible D gene is TRBD1 (5 bases). CDR3 length equals 15 residues. V shed 2 bases and J shed 1 base, with 11 bases lying between them. From germline, CDR1 is SNHLY and CDR2 FYNNEI.

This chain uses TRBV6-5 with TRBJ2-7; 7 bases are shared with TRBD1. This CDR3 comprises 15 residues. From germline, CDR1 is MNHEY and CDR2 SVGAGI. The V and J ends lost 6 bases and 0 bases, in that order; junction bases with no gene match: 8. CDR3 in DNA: TGTGCCAGCAGCCTCTCCAGGGGGAGCTCCTACGAGCAGTACTTC. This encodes CASSLSRGSSYEQYF.

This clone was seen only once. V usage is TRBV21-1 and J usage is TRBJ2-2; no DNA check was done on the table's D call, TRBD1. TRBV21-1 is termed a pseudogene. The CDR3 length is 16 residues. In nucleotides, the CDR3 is TGTGCCAGCAGCAAAGTTGACAGGGGCAACACCGGGGAGCTGTTTTTT. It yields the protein CASSKVDRGNTGELFF.

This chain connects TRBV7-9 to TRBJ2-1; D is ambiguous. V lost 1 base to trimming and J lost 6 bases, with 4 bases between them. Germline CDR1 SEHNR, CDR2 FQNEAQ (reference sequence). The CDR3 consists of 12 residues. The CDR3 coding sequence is TGTGCCAGCAGCTTAGGGAGCAATGAGCAGTTCTTC. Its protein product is CASSLGSNEQFF.

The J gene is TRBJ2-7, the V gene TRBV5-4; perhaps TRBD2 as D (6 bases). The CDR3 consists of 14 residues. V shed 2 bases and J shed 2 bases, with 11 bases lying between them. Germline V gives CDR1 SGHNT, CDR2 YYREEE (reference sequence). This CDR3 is CASSFLGGAYEQYF. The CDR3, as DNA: TGTGCCAGCAGCTTCTTGGGCGGGGCCTACGAGCAGTACTTC.

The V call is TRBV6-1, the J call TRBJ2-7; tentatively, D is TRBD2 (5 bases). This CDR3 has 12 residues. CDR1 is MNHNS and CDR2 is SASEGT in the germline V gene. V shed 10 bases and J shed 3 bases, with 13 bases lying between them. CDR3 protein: CAIEDLLYEQYF. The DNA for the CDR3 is TGTGCCATTGAGGACTTACTCTACGAGCAGTACTTC.

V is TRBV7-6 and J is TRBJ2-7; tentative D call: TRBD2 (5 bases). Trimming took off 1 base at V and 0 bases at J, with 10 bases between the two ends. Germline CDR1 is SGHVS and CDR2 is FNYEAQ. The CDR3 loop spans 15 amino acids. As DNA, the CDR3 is TGTGCCAGCAGCTTAGATGCCGGGGTCTCCTACGAGCAGTACTTC. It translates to CASSLDAGVSYEQYF.

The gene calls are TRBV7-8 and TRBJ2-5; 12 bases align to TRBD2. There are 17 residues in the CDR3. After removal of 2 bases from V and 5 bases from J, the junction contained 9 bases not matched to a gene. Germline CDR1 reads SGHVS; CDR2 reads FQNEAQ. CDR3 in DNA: TGTGCCAGCAGCTTATACTGGCTAGCGGGGGGGCTGGAGACCCAGTACTTC. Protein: CASSLYWLAGGLETQYF. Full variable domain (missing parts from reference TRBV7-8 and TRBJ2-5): GAGVSQSPRYKVAKRGQDVALRCDPISGHVSLFWYQQALGQGPEFLTYFQNEAQLDKSGLPSDRFFAERPEGSVSTLKIQRTQQEDSAVYLCASSLYWLAGGLETQYFGPGTRLLVL.

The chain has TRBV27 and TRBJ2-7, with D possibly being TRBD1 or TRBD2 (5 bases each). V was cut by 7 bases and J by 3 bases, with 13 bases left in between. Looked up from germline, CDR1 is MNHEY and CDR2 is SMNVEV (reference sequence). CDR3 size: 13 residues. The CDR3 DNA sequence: TGTGCCAGCACCTTGGGACCGAGCTACGAGCAGTACTTC. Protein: CASTLGPSYEQYF.